This T cell receptor (beta chain) was profiled in a study of blood T cell repertoires in COVID-19. Study in general: T cells, B-cell-depleted T cells, or PBMCs provided the cDNA or gDNA that served as material.

The authors' processing: Estimation of nucleated cell counts was performed using reference gene primer amplification. TCRdb's copy holds only in-frame clones and misses some; the assay was immunoSEQ multiplex PCR. V and J calls and clone size are as listed in that table; D and trimming were resolved from the DNA. This sample has about 150,000 clones, with approximately 80% found just once. Ages ranged from about 18 to 89 years, with residence in about two dozen US areas. Assignment of participants to cohorts was predicated upon participant-reported clinical history. Trimming removed 7 bases at V and 6 bases at J, with 15 bases between. The CDR3 has 14 amino acids. Germline V gene data show CDR1 as KGHDR and CDR2 as SFDVKD.

The sequence was collected from an older man who had been exposed to COVID-19. Sequencing was carried out using PBMCs or T cells enriched from blood (not recorded which). This sequence joins TRBV24-1 and TRBJ2-1; weak D call: TRBD1 (6 bases). CDR3: CATSQPQGFNEQFF. CDR3 bases: TGTGCCACCAGCCAACCCCAGGGGTTCAATGAGCAGTTCTTC.